This T cell receptor (beta chain) was retrieved from a study of cytomegalovirus exposure and HLA in healthy donors. Study-wide findings and caveats: Trimming of TCR beta V- and J-genes showed a link, identified in a later analysis, to a missense DCLRE1C variant. One later analysis reportedly identified an Asian-associated ancestry cluster that showed fewer N-insertions than the approximately 700-donor mean. There were 164 TCR beta chains listed as cytomegalovirus-associated.

The CDR3 covers 15 residues. Trimming stripped 6 bases from V and 3 bases from J, with 17 bases between. Germline-derived CDR1 and CDR2 are MNHEY and SVGAGI. On this clone itself: Its specificity is unknown.

The PCR employed 60 Vbeta primers together with 13 Jbeta primers. Sequencing was performed with immunoSEQ multiplex PCR; in TCRdb, only in-frame clones are kept and a portion is missing. The data show over 200,000 clones, about three quarters seen once. The sequencing sample was made of PBMCs. The rearrangement links TRBV6-5 to TRBJ2-5, with D tentatively TRBD1 (6 bases). This TCR was recovered from a male donor in good health and CMV-seronegative. CDR3 nucleotides: TGTGCCAGCAGCCAAAGTGTCTGGACAGAAGAGACCCAGTACTTC. Amino acid sequence: CASSQSVWTEETQYF.